This note documents a single TCR beta chain sequence. Data came from immunoSEQ multiplex PCR; TCRdb stores just in-frame clones and leaves some out. The table shows 9,500 to 12,000 clones, with approximately 81% occurring only once. The source of the sample is a study of T cells after somatic rescue of genetic block. This TCR came from a boy aged 5-17 years. Sequencing input: peripheral blood mononuclear cells (PBMCs).

DNA of the CDR3: TGTGCCAGCAGCCCCTTCGCAGGGGCGAATGAAAAACTGTTTTTT. The encoded protein is CASSPFAGANEKLFF. The chain links TRBV7-9 to TRBJ1-4; D is perhaps TRBD1 (6 bases). Trimming removed 5 bases from V and 5 bases from J, with 15 bases in between. CDR3 length: 15 residues. In germline, CDR1 is SEHNR, CDR2 FQNEAQ (reference sequence).